A single TCR beta chain is shown here with its context. This clone turned up a few times. Its recognized antigen is unknown. It has no much larger one-base neighbor in the sample; base qualities were not kept. The sample belongs to a study of OX40 agonist ivuxolimab in advanced cancers. Concerning the study at large: Ivuxolimab was an agonistic, fully human IgG2 monoclonal antibody directed against OX40 (CD134), a costimulatory receptor. The paper describes the monotherapy dose-escalation part (N ≈ 50 patients) of the phase I trial of ivuxolimab. Patients were allowed to have had prior anti-PD-1, anti-PD-L1 or anti-CTLA-4 therapy, and approximately 40% of the dose-escalation patients had previously received checkpoint inhibitors. Of the roughly 51 patients in dose escalation, 19 had hepatocellular carcinoma, approximately 15 had melanoma, 9 had renal cell carcinoma and 9 had head and neck cancer. Partial responses were achieved by three dose-escalation patients, of whom one had hepatocellular carcinoma and two had cutaneous melanoma. Intravenous ivuxolimab was administered to patients every 2 weeks at six dose levels: 0.01, 0.1, 0.3, 1.5, 3 and 10 mg/kg. The point of sequencing TCRbeta in the periphery was to test whether ivuxolimab changed TCR sequence diversity and drove clonal T-cell expansion. A male proportion of roughly 80% and a mean age of around 60 years, ranging from about 20 to 79, were recorded for the dose-escalation cohort.

Patients with autoimmune disease history or receiving systemic immunosuppression were excluded from the trial. Peripheral blood for TCR sequencing was drawn from every dose cohort at baseline, at cycle 4 day 1 and at cycle 7 day 1. The samples were taken from a phase I, first-in-human, multicenter, open-label dose-escalation trial of ivuxolimab. Adults with locally advanced or metastatic melanoma, renal cell, hepatocellular, or head and neck squamous cell carcinoma were enrolled in the trial. CD4+ and CD8+ T cells were sorted separately from peripheral blood before TCR sequencing. Its CDR3 holds 14 amino acids, cysteine through phenylalanine. The retained sequence is limited to the CDR3, 42 bases, with the frame set at the first base. Relative to germline, V is missing 3 bases and J is missing 7 bases, with 2 bases of the junction outside any gene match. CDR1 and CDR2 were assigned from the germline V gene as SGDLS and YYNGEE.

Genomic DNA was extracted from sorted cells for sequencing of the TCRbeta CDR3 region. The immunoSEQ Assay was used to sequence the TCRbeta CDR3 regions. Held by TCRdb, this immuneACCESS table contains in-frame sequences only and omits some clones. Under half of the omission traces to an unresolved V gene where checked; the cause of the rest is unknown. This sample holds 30,000 to 45,000 clones; about 88% were observed only once. The top ten constitute 2.4% of the sample. The paper as a whole reports these results and caveats: Low levels of normalized T-cell clonal expansion were also seen in some patients who did not respond. After ivuxolimab, more expanded clones were found on average in CD8+ T cells than in CD4+ T cells. At doses of 0.1 to 3.0 mg/kg, clonal expansion of both CD4+ and CD8+ T cells in blood was seen between baseline and week 6. Which antigens the clonally expanded peripheral T cells were specific for was not determined. Partial responders in the 0.1-3.0 mg/kg groups had among the lowest normalized peripheral clonal expansion, especially among CD8+ T cells.

The sequence is built from TRBV9 and TRBJ1-6; 9 bases in between match TRBD1. This TCR was sampled from an adult with an advanced solid tumor such as melanoma, head and neck, liver or kidney cancer. The sequencing here drew on CD4+ or CD8+ T cells sorted from blood, taken in a trial of the OX40 agonist ivuxolimab. The CDR3 sequence is CASSGQGGNSPLHF. The bases are TGTGCCAGCAGCGGACAGGGGGGAAATTCACCCCTCCACTTT.